These 23 T cell receptor beta chains share one sample of origin, sequenced in a study of PD-1 blockade in classical Hodgkin lymphoma. Produced via immunoSEQ multiplex PCR; TCRdb's table is partial and in-frame only. The table has roughly 13,000 clones, around 85% seen once. Relapses following autologous stem cell transplantation were seen in all patients, with brentuximab vedotin exposure varying. Sequenced here: peripheral blood mononuclear cells (PBMCs), sampled at baseline. The receptors stem from a human donor with classical Hodgkin lymphoma.

The V gene is TRBV2, the J gene TRBJ1-3; maybe TRBD1 (5 bases). V gave up 6 bases and J gave up 4 bases, with 22 bases separating them. Germline V gene lookup returns CDR1 SNHLY and CDR2 FYNNEI. This CDR3 comprises 17 residues. CDR3 region: CASRREWGPPEGNTIYF. For the CDR3, the DNA is TGTGCCAGCAGGCGCGAGTGGGGCCCGCCGGAGGGAAACACCATATATTTT.

The V and J genes are TRBV19 and TRBJ1-2, with no clear D. CDR3 length equals 13 residues. The ends were cut back, 7 bases at V and 3 bases at J, with 12 bases in the middle. Germline lookup yields CDR1 LNHDA and CDR2 SQIVND (reference sequence). The CDR3 is CASTRTGDYGYTF. The CDR3, as DNA: TGTGCCAGTACCCGGACGGGTGACTATGGCTACACCTTC.

A single count supports this clone. The chain couples TRBV6-1 to TRBJ2-1; 10 bases are shared with TRBD1. CDR3 size: 15 residues. The V gene's germline CDR1 is MNHNS and CDR2 SASEGT. Trimming removed 7 bases from V and 7 bases from J; junction bases left unmatched: 10. The chain's CDR3 is CASTPGGTGANEQFF. CDR3 coding DNA: TGTGCCAGCACCCCCGGGGGGACAGGGGCGAATGAGCAGTTCTTC.

This rearrangement joins TRBV4-2 to TRBJ2-2; D might be TRBD2 (6 bases). Germline V gene lookup returns CDR1 LGHNA and CDR2 YNFKEQ. Trimming shortened V by 2 bases and J by 9 bases, and 25 bases separated the two germline ends. The CDR3 has 18 amino acids. As DNA, the CDR3 is TGTGCCAGCAGCCAAAACACCGGGACTGCTTTAGTTGTCCGGGAGCTGTTTTTT. This gives the protein CASSQNTGTALVVRELFF.

The chain joins TRBV10-1 to TRBJ2-5; D ambiguous. The J call may be mistaken, given a closer DNA end match to TRBJ2-7. Germline assignment: CDR1 WNHNN and CDR2 SYGVQD (reference sequence). CDR3 length: 13 amino acids. Here the CDR3 DNA reads TGCGCCAGCAGTGAGGAAATAGGGTACGAGCAGTACTTC. It yields the protein CASSEEIGYEQYF.

The chain links TRBV15 to TRBJ2-3, with TRBD2 matching over 11 bases. The J segment lost 4 bases and the V segment lost 0 bases, leaving 9 bases of the junction unmatched. The CDR3 extends over 18 amino acids. Germline V gene data show CDR1 as LNHNV and CDR2 as YYDKDF (reference sequence). DNA of the CDR3: TGTGCCACCAGCAGAGATCGGGTAGCGGGGGGGGAATCAGATACGCAGTATTTT. Translated: CATSRDRVAGGESDTQYF. The variable domain in full, completed from reference TRBV15 and TRBJ2-3, reads DAMVIQNPRYQVTQFGKPVTLSCSQTLNHNVMYWYQQKSSQAPKLLFHYYDKDFNNEADTPDNFQSRRPNTSFCFLDIRSPGLGDTAMYLCATSRDRVAGGESDTQYFGPGTRLTVL.

This chain uses TRBV6-1 with TRBJ2-1, with 12 bases aligning to TRBD2. In germline, CDR1 is MNHNS, CDR2 SASEGT. The junction had 5 bases not matched to a gene; V was cut back by 5 bases and J by 9 bases. The CDR3 is made up of 14 amino acids. The CDR3: CASSPSGRASEQFF. The CDR3 nucleotides are TGTGCCAGCAGTCCTAGCGGGAGGGCCAGTGAGCAGTTCTTC.

The CDR3 DNA reads as TGTGCCAGCCGGCCCTTTAGCGGGAGTGGCAATGAGCAGTTCTTC. This encodes CASRPFSGSGNEQFF. V and J are TRBV5-8 and TRBJ2-1; 9 bases map to TRBD2. Germline loops: CDR1 SGHTS, CDR2 YDEGEE. This CDR3 comprises 15 residues. Germline trimming cut 7 bases from V and 6 bases from J; bases unmatched to any gene: 11.

The V gene is TRBV29-1, the J gene TRBJ2-1, with 9 bases matching TRBD1. V shed 6 bases and J 5 bases; nucleotides not matched to a gene: 5. The CDR3 is made up of 13 amino acids. Germline V lookup: CDR1 SQVTM, CDR2 ANQGSEA. CDR3 coding DNA: TGCAGCGTGTTCGGGACAGGGCACAATGAGCAGTTCTTC. It specifies CSVFGTGHNEQFF.

This chain connects TRBV7-9 to TRBJ2-1; perhaps TRBD2 as D (6 bases). Germline V CDR1 and CDR2: SEHNR, FQNEAQ (reference sequence). V was cut by 1 base and J by 2 bases, with 6 bases left in between. CDR3 length equals 14 residues. CDR3 amino acids: CASSLGGTYNEQFF. Here the CDR3 DNA reads TGTGCCAGCAGCTTAGGCGGGACCTACAATGAGCAGTTCTTC.

This sequence joins TRBV7-9 and TRBJ2-1; TRBD1 is a possible D gene (6 bases). CDR3 length: 16 amino acids. V shed 5 bases and J shed 5 bases, with 19 bases lying between them. Germline V gene sequence: CDR1 SEHNR, CDR2 FQNEAQ (reference sequence). The CDR3 DNA sequence: TGTGCCAGCAGCCCTCATCCCGGACAGCTTCACAATGAGCAGTTCTTC. It translates to CASSPHPGQLHNEQFF.

The chain joins TRBV7-8 to TRBJ2-7; D may be TRBD1 or TRBD2 (5 bases each). The V and J ends lost 5 bases and 2 bases respectively, with 10 bases between them. This CDR3 has 13 amino acids. The germline gives CDR1 SGHVS, CDR2 FQNEAQ. The CDR3 region is CASSHGTTYEQYF. The CDR3, as DNA: TGTGCCAGCAGCCACGGGACGACCTACGAGCAGTACTTC.

This clone was observed a single time. The gene calls are TRBV5-6 and TRBJ1-3, with D perhaps TRBD1 (5 bases). Trimming shortened V by 2 bases and J by 3 bases, and 12 bases separated the two germline ends. CDR3 length equals 15 residues. The germline V gene encodes CDR1 SGHDT and CDR2 YYEEEE. CDR3 nucleotide sequence: TGTGCCAGCAGCTTATCAGGGAACTTTGGAAACACCATATATTTT. Its translation: CASSLSGNFGNTIYF.

V gene TRBV2 combines with J gene TRBJ1-6; 7 nucleotides line up with TRBD1. Germline V CDR1 and CDR2: SNHLY, FYNNEI. V was pared by 6 bases and J by 6 bases, with 2 bases of the junction left unmatched. The CDR3 loop spans 13 amino acids. The CDR3 sequence is CASSDRVNSPLHF. CDR3 bases: TGTGCCAGCAGCGACAGGGTTAATTCACCCCTCCACTTT. The variable domain in full, with the rest retrieved from reference TRBV2 and TRBJ1-6, is EPEVTQTPSHQVTQMGQEVILRCVPISNHLYFYWYRQILGQKVEFLVSFYNNEISEKSEIFDDQFSVERPDGSNFTLKIRSTKLEDSAMYFCASSDRVNSPLHFGNGTRLTVT.

This chain uses TRBV28 with TRBJ1-5; D perhaps matches TRBD1 (5 bases). The V gene's germline CDR1 is MDHEN and CDR2 SYDVKM. Trimming stripped 5 bases from V and 3 bases from J, with 14 bases between. This CDR3 has 15 residues. The CDR3 DNA follows: TGTGCCAGCAGTATCTATTTAGGGGTCAATCAGCCCCAGCATTTT. Its translation is CASSIYLGVNQPQHF.

This clone was observed a single time. The chain couples TRBV10-3 to TRBJ2-1; 9 bases align to TRBD1. Germline assignment: CDR1 ENHRY and CDR2 SYGVKD. The V gene end was trimmed by 6 bases and the J gene end by 8 bases; junction bases not matched to a gene: 11. This CDR3 comprises 15 residues. The CDR3 region is CAIRDPGTGFDEQFF. CDR3 bases: TGTGCCATCAGAGACCCGGGGACAGGGTTCGATGAGCAGTTCTTC.

The chain has TRBV5-4 and TRBJ1-1; the D is unclear. The V and J ends lost 7 bases and 3 bases respectively, with 13 bases between them. This CDR3 comprises 13 residues. CDR1 and CDR2 (germline): SGHNT, YYREEE (reference sequence). The CDR3 DNA is TGTGCCAGCCTAAGAAGTCCCGACACTGAAGCTTTCTTT. Translated, it gives CASLRSPDTEAFF.

The V and J genes are TRBV11-2 and TRBJ1-1; 9 nucleotides align to TRBD1. This CDR3 is 18 amino acids long. Germline assignment: CDR1 SGHAT and CDR2 FQNNGV. J was trimmed by 4 bases and V by 5 bases; bases with no gene match: 17. CDR3 residues: CASSTGQGFGRIGTEAFF. CDR3 in DNA: TGTGCCAGCAGCACTGGACAGGGGTTCGGCCGCATCGGCACTGAAGCTTTCTTT.

The rearrangement links TRBV5-1 to TRBJ2-1, with 15 bases identical to TRBD2. In germline, CDR1 is SGHRS, CDR2 YFSETQ. J lost 6 bases, V lost 4 bases, and 5 bases had no gene match. The CDR3 runs to 16 residues. CDR3: CASSAGLAGGPNEQFF. The CDR3 DNA reads as TGCGCCAGCAGCGCGGGACTAGCGGGAGGACCCAATGAGCAGTTCTTC.

The V and J genes are TRBV11-1 and TRBJ2-7; D gene uncertain. Germline lookup yields CDR1 SGHAT and CDR2 FQDESV (reference sequence). CDR3 size: 12 residues. V was trimmed by 5 bases and J by 3 bases, leaving 8 bases between them. The chain's CDR3 is CASSRTLYEQYF. For the CDR3, the DNA is TGTGCCAGCAGCCGGACCCTCTACGAGCAGTACTTC.

The chain couples TRBV5-4 to TRBJ2-1; D is uncertain. Germline CDR1 reads SGHNT; CDR2 reads YYREEE (reference sequence). The CDR3 is 13 amino acids. V lost 3 bases and J 4 bases, leaving 8 bases between the germline ends. CDR3 DNA: TGTGCCAGCAGCTCCTCGGGTTACAATGAGCAGTTCTTC. Encoded protein: CASSSSGYNEQFF.

This rearrangement joins TRBV7-8 to TRBJ2-3; 16 bases agree with TRBD2. J gave up 3 bases and V 6 bases, and 12 bases lay outside the gene matches. CDR3 size: 19 residues. The germline gives CDR1 SGHVS, CDR2 FQNEAQ. The CDR3 bases are TGTGCCAGCAGTTTATCCGGGACTAGCGGGAGGGCCCTGACAGATACGCAGTATTTT. It translates to CASSLSGTSGRALTDTQYF.

This sequence joins TRBV6-5 and TRBJ1-1, with no clear D. Deletions cut 4 bases from V and 4 bases from J, with 16 bases between. Germline V CDR1 and CDR2: MNHEY, SVGAGI. The CDR3 runs 15 residues. Written as DNA, the CDR3 is TGTGCCAGCAGTTTGGACCGACACTTAAGCACTGAAGCTTTCTTT. Its translation is CASSLDRHLSTEAFF.